This TCR beta chain was recovered during a study of shared clonotypes between healthy human individuals. Terminally differentiated effector memory CD45RA+ cells were excluded by CCR7 positive selection of CD45RO-negative cells. TCRdb's copy holds only in-frame clones and misses some; the assay was immunoSEQ multiplex PCR. Of some 2 million clones listed, about 95% are singletons. After removal of 4 bases from V and 10 bases from J, the junction contained 14 bases not matched to a gene. The germline gives CDR1 PRHDT, CDR2 FYEKMQ (reference sequence). The CDR3 length is 16 residues. This chain uses TRBV13 with TRBJ2-1, with 9 bases lining up with TRBD1. This sequence originates from a young man in good health. Sequencing was carried out using naive CD8+ T cells sorted from blood. CDR3 region: CASSSAGTGIYREQFF. In DNA form, the CDR3 reads TGTGCCAGCAGCTCCGCCGGGACAGGGATCTACAGGGAGCAGTTCTTC.